This TCR beta chain was recovered during a study of vaccination effects on CD4 cells after COVID-19. For the study at large: Sample provision by two convalescent patients occurred 16 days and one week before vaccination.

Study-wide points: Marked clonal contraction of both clone types appeared late after vaccination.

Using viral peptide pools, the ViraFEST assay grew out antigen-specific CD4+ T cells prior to sequencing. Following 10 days of culture, CD4+ T cells were isolated. The person had a PCR-confirmed SARS-CoV-2 infection during March to December 2020. Every well got a few million PBMC, which were grown with 10 IU/ml IL-2 and around 10 ug/ml peptides. Cells had half their medium changed to IL-2 medium on days 3 and 7. As regards this clone: Its antigen is not known.

The CDR3 contains 15 residues. J lost 4 bases, V lost 4 bases, and 7 bases had no gene match. Germline V gene data show CDR1 as SGHTS and CDR2 as YDEGEE. Sequenced by immunoSEQ multiplex PCR; TCRdb stores in-frame clones only, minus some. The data show 25,000 to 35,000 clones, with more than 60% seen just once and 25% to 30% held by the top ten. The rearrangement uses TRBV5-8 and TRBJ2-5, with 10 positions matching TRBD1. The input for sequencing was CD4+ T cells from PBMCs cultured with a peptide pool, taken before COVID-19 vaccination. The sequence derives from a human donor who had a prior SARS-CoV-2 infection. CDR3 sequence reads: CASSGTGTGVETQYF. The CDR3 DNA follows: TGTGCCAGCAGCGGCACCGGGACAGGGGTAGAGACCCAGTACTTC.